The 13 T cell receptor beta chains reported below all come from one sample, sequenced in a study of blood T cell repertoires in COVID-19. Only in-frame clones appear in the TCRdb table, and some are missing; sequencing was by immunoSEQ multiplex PCR. The data contain approximately 52,000 clones, 75% to 95% of them singletons. The specimen was peripheral blood. The receptors come from a human donor with active COVID-19. The donor label of this sample is uncertain.

The CDR3, as DNA: TGTGCCAGCAGTTTATCGGCACAGGGGGCGCGGGAGACCCAGTACTTC. It specifies CASSLSAQGARETQYF. The V gene is TRBV27, the J gene TRBJ2-5; 9 positions match TRBD1. Germline CDR1 reads MNHEY; CDR2 reads SMNVEV (reference sequence). Trimming cost V 0 bases and J 5 bases; bases outside gene matches: 7. The CDR3 runs 16 residues.

This clone appeared once. The rearrangement links TRBV9 to TRBJ2-7, with TRBD2 as a possible D gene (6 bases). The CDR3 covers 15 residues. With 2 bases removed from V and 5 bases from J, the gap between germline ends came to 17 bases. Germline lookup yields CDR1 SGDLS and CDR2 YYNGEE. The CDR3 protein is CASSVGGDGRDEQYF. CDR3 bases: TGTGCCAGCAGCGTTGGAGGGGACGGCAGAGACGAGCAGTACTTC.

This clone was detected only once. The chain employs TRBV18 and TRBJ2-3, with D perhaps matching TRBD1 (5 bases). V dropped 2 bases and J dropped 3 bases, with 18 bases sitting between them. CDR1 and CDR2 (germline): KGHSH, LQKENI. The CDR3 loop spans 17 amino acids. The CDR3 nucleotides are TGTGCCAGCTCACCAGGGATAGGGGTGGGCGCTACAGATACGCAGTATTTT. It is translated as CASSPGIGVGATDTQYF.

V gene TRBV5-4 combines with J gene TRBJ2-4; 7 bases are a match to TRBD2. The trim removed 4 bases at V and 0 bases at J, leaving 13 bases unmatched. This CDR3 is 18 amino acids long. Germline V gene data show CDR1 as SGHNT and CDR2 as YYREEE (reference sequence). CDR3 coding DNA: TGTGCCAGCAGCCTGGGGGGTGGCGGGAGTCTAGCCAAAAACATTCAGTACTTC. Translating gives CASSLGGGGSLAKNIQYF. Looking up the rest from reference TRBV5-4 and TRBJ2-4 gives the full variable domain: ETGVTQSPTHLIKTRGQQVTLRCSSQSGHNTVSWYQQALGQGPQFIFQYYREEENGRGNFPPRFSGLQFPNYSSELNVNALELDDSALYLCASSLGGGGSLAKNIQYFGAGTRLSVL.

The chain couples TRBV12-5 to TRBJ2-7, with TRBD1 identical over 8 bases. The germline V gene encodes CDR1 LGHNT and CDR2 FRNRAP. The CDR3 has 17 amino acids. After removal of 0 bases from V and 5 bases from J, the junction contained 12 bases not matched to a gene. CDR3 residues: CASGLVIQGAPAHEQYF. The CDR3 nucleotides read TGTGCTAGTGGTTTGGTAATCCAGGGGGCCCCGGCGCACGAGCAGTACTTC.

The CDR3 sequence: CSGTGGDTEAFF. The CDR3, as DNA: TGCAGCGGTACAGGGGGCGACACTGAAGCTTTCTTT. V gene TRBV29-1 combines with J gene TRBJ1-1; 9 nucleotides line up with TRBD1. The CDR3 consists of 12 residues. V was clipped by 7 bases and J by 3 bases; unmatched bases: 3. From germline, CDR1 is SQVTM and CDR2 ANQGSEA.

In its sample, this clone was seen once. V is TRBV5-1 and J is TRBJ2-7; 12 nucleotides match TRBD1. Trimming cost V 0 bases and J 4 bases; bases outside gene matches: 5. Germline V lookup: CDR1 SGHRS, CDR2 YFSETQ. CDR3 length: 16 residues. The CDR3 bases are TGCGCCAGCAGCTTGGGCCCGGGACAGGGGGCGTACGAGCAGTACGTC. The encoded protein is CASSLGPGQGAYEQYV.

The gene calls are TRBV27 and TRBJ1-6; no firm D call. This CDR3 comprises 15 residues. Deletions cut 4 bases from V and 0 bases from J, with 7 bases between. Per germline, CDR1 MNHEY and CDR2 SMNVEV (reference sequence). DNA for the CDR3: TGTGCCAGCAGTTCGGTGGTCTCCTATAATTCACCCCTCCACTTT. It is translated as CASSSVVSYNSPLHF.

V and J are TRBV6-1 and TRBJ2-7; 8 nucleotides agree with TRBD2. The CDR3 is made up of 14 amino acids. Germline lookup yields CDR1 MNHNS and CDR2 SASEGT. V was pared by 3 bases and J by 5 bases, with 6 bases of the junction left unmatched. In nucleotides, the CDR3 is TGTGCCAGCAGTGACAGCGGGAGACGGGACGAGCAGTACTTC. The encoded protein is CASSDSGRRDEQYF.

The V call is TRBV5-5, the J call TRBJ2-2; TRBD2 might be the D (6 bases). The ends were cut back, 7 bases at V and 0 bases at J, with 13 bases in the middle. From germline, CDR1 is SGHKS and CDR2 YYEKEE (reference sequence). CDR3 length: 15 amino acids. CDR3 sequence: CASRDSPTNTGELFF. In DNA form, the CDR3 reads TGTGCCAGCCGGGACTCCCCCACGAACACCGGGGAGCTGTTTTTT.

The chain recombines TRBV7-9 with TRBJ2-1; 16 bases map to TRBD2. The germline gives CDR1 SEHNR, CDR2 FQNEAQ (reference sequence). This CDR3 is 18 amino acids long. With V trimmed by 5 bases and J by 2 bases, 6 bases remained unmatched. CDR3 sequence: CASSPGLAGGQAYNEQFF. The CDR3 nucleotides read TGTGCCAGCAGCCCGGGACTAGCGGGGGGGCAGGCCTACAATGAGCAGTTCTTC. Filled out from reference TRBV7-9 and TRBJ2-1, the complete variable domain reads DTGVSQNPRHKITKRGQNVTFRCDPISEHNRLYWYRQTLGQGPEFLTYFQNEAQLEKSRLLSDRFSAERPKGSFSTLEIQRTEQGDSAMYLCASSPGLAGGQAYNEQFFGPGTRLTVL.

This chain connects TRBV6-6 to TRBJ2-1, with TRBD1 as a possible D gene (5 bases). The germline CDR1 and CDR2 sequences are MNHNY and SVGAGI (reference sequence). Between the trimmed V and J ends, which lost 4 bases and 7 bases, there was a span of 14 bases. The CDR3 runs 14 residues. The CDR3 sequence: CASSSADIGNEQFF. The CDR3 DNA reads TGTGCCAGCAGTTCCGCGGACATAGGGAATGAGCAGTTCTTC.

The V call is TRBV9, the J call TRBJ2-7; 11 bases align to TRBD2. J was trimmed by 3 bases and V by 3 bases; bases with no gene match: 2. CDR1 and CDR2 from the germline V gene are SGDLS and YYNGEE. The CDR3 totals 14 residues. CDR3 nucleotide sequence: TGTGCCAGCAGCGGCGGGACTAGCGGCTACGAGCAGTACTTC. Its translation is CASSGGTSGYEQYF.